This T cell receptor beta chain was sequenced during a study of blood T cell repertoires in COVID-19. For the study at large: PBMCs, B-cell-depleted T cells, or T cells provided the cDNA or gDNA that made up the material.

Per the original data handling: Reference gene primers were amplified, and this amplification served to estimate nucleated cell counts. The assay was immunoSEQ multiplex PCR, and TCRdb's table has in-frame clones only and misses some. D and trimming come from the DNA, and the V and J calls and clone size come from that table. The sample records just over 300,000 clones, 75% to 90% being singletons. CDR1 LNHDA and CDR2 SQIVND come from the germline V gene (reference sequence). The CDR3 contains 15 residues. V dropped 5 bases and J dropped 1 base, with 14 bases sitting between them. Before being deemed recovered, Cohort 3 donors had two negative PCRs, clearance, or symptom resolution.

The source material was PBMCs or T cells enriched from blood (not recorded which). This sequence joins TRBV19 and TRBJ1-1; D might be TRBD1 (5 bases). The receptor was isolated from a man aged 30-40 years who had recovered from COVID-19. The CDR3 is CASSPREVGNTEAFF. The CDR3 bases are TGTGCCAGTAGTCCCAGGGAAGTGGGGAACACTGAAGCTTTCTTT.